This T cell receptor beta chain was sequenced for a study of cytomegalovirus exposure and HLA in healthy donors. Study findings and constraints: The authors enumerated 164 TCR beta chains as linked to cytomegalovirus. Usually a TCR sequence was rare, but some public TCRs were found in many donors. In vitro testing confirmed three CMV-associated chains as specific for CMV antigens.

The CDR3 is made up of 14 amino acids. The germline V gene encodes CDR1 SGHDT and CDR2 YYEEEE. V was pared by 4 bases and J by 4 bases, with 5 bases of the junction left unmatched. It was the approximately 110-subject validation cohort, separate from the roughly 700-subject first cohort, to which the donors belonged. The table came from immunoSEQ multiplex PCR; TCRdb's copy has only in-frame clones and leaves some out. The sample yields 95,000 to 150,000 clones, approximately 87% seen once. Comments on this clone: The antigen is unknown.

The gene calls are TRBV5-6 and TRBJ1-5; 7 bases map to TRBD1. The TCR was taken from a woman younger than 30 in good health and CMV-seropositive. Sequencing used PBMCs. The CDR3 protein is CASSLGQANQPQHF. The CDR3 DNA sequence: TGTGCCAGCAGCCTAGGACAGGCAAATCAGCCCCAGCATTTT.